This T cell receptor beta chain was identified during a study of T cell repertoires in cytomegalovirus infection. Study at large: Newly reported HLA-C-restricted and thoroughly characterized HLA-B-restricted CMV epitopes were employed. An indication of both CMV infection and matching HLA type came from public TCR beta signatures.

Whole-study findings and limits: The ex vivo response showed dominance by HLA-C-restricted CMV-specific TCR beta clonotypes. Individuals carrying CMV plus the relevant HLA were identified by cumulative frequency of public TCR beta families.

This clonotype was detected many times. Its target is not known. CDR3 length: 13 amino acids. V was clipped by 3 bases and J by 10 bases, with 15 bases between them. Germline values: CDR1 MDHEN, CDR2 SYDVKM. TCRdb analysed the reads with MiXCR anew, one entry per CDR3 protein. The sample consists of approximately 65,000 distinct CDR3 sequences, around 21% of them appearing once. The material was CD8+ T cells from cultured PBMCs, obtained from culture after CMV antigen stimulation. The TCR comes from a human donor in good health (CMV status not recorded). Some clones in this sample may be carry-over from other donors' samples. This chain joins TRBV28 and TRBJ1-1; D unresolved. The CDR3 reads CASSLELPDGAFF. CDR3 coding DNA: TGTGCCAGCAGTTTGGAACTTCCAGACGGAGCTTTCTTT.